This is a list of T cell receptor beta chains from one sample in a study of T cells in Graves' hyperthyroidism and ophthalmopathy. TCRdb ran MiXCR on the multiplex PCR reads and lists one entry per CDR3 protein. This repertoire shows roughly 260,000 distinct CDR3 sequences, about 14% found once; its top ten account for 13%. Input material: blood. All receptors come from a woman in her thirties or forties with Graves' hyperthyroidism that later progressed to Graves' ophthalmopathy. CDR3s leave out the opening cysteine and the closing phenylalanine or tryptophan.

CDR3aa: ASSLAVPGEGESYEQY
j_gene: TRBJ2-7
v_gene: TRBV12-3/TRBV12-4

CDR3aa: ASSPSGGGNTDTQY
j_gene: TRBJ2-3
v_gene: TRBV12-3/TRBV12-4

CDR3aa: ASSLEFSGTHEQF
j_gene: TRBJ2-1
v_gene: TRBV5-1

CDR3aa: AGRTSVPYEQY
j_gene: TRBJ2-7
v_gene: TRBV2

CDR3aa: ASRRQGMGREQY
j_gene: TRBJ2-7
v_gene: TRBV28

CDR3aa: ARVHEGDLTYEQY
j_gene: TRBJ2-7
v_gene: TRBV6-1

CDR3aa: SAHVPGGPYEQY
j_gene: TRBJ2-7
v_gene: TRBV20-1

CDR3aa: ASSYNRGRVSNQPQH
j_gene: TRBJ1-5
v_gene: TRBV6-5

CDR3aa: ASSLRWGDEQF
j_gene: TRBJ2-1
v_gene: TRBV12-3/TRBV12-4

CDR3aa: SARLGPPTDTQY
j_gene: TRBJ2-3
v_gene: TRBV20-1

CDR3aa: ASSYRAGVGNQPQH
j_gene: TRBJ1-5
v_gene: TRBV6-1

CDR3aa: SASGISSYNEQF
j_gene: TRBJ2-1
v_gene: TRBV20-1

CDR3aa: ASSLDANEQF
j_gene: TRBJ2-1
v_gene: TRBV7-3

CDR3aa: ASSSQRSYNSPLH
j_gene: TRBJ1-6
v_gene: TRBV2

CDR3aa: ASSFFSGSNEQF
j_gene: TRBJ2-1
v_gene: TRBV12-3/TRBV12-4

CDR3aa: ASKGTAYEQY
j_gene: TRBJ2-7
v_gene: TRBV19

CDR3aa: AWSPMGKRGGNQPQH
j_gene: TRBJ1-5
v_gene: TRBV30

CDR3aa: ATSRENSIEQF
j_gene: TRBJ2-1
v_gene: TRBV15

CDR3aa: ASSPGSGELL
j_gene: TRBJ2-2
v_gene: TRBV5-6

CDR3aa: ASSFLDEQF
j_gene: TRBJ2-1
v_gene: TRBV7-8

CDR3aa: ASSSVTATNEKLF
j_gene: TRBJ1-4
v_gene: TRBV27

CDR3aa: SAGLRGNTEAF
j_gene: TRBJ1-1
v_gene: TRBV20-1

CDR3aa: SARAISTDTQY
j_gene: TRBJ2-3
v_gene: TRBV20-1

CDR3aa: ASSQRGNYGYT
j_gene: TRBJ1-2
v_gene: TRBV3-1

CDR3aa: AISETTRGEQY
j_gene: TRBJ2-7
v_gene: TRBV10-3

CDR3aa: SVVVFMNTEAF
j_gene: TRBJ1-1
v_gene: TRBV29-1

CDR3aa: ASSLGTGVKNEQY
j_gene: TRBJ2-7
v_gene: TRBV28

CDR3aa: SATTGGPLAGGTQY
j_gene: TRBJ2-5
v_gene: TRBV20-1

CDR3aa: ASSPARNEQF
j_gene: TRBJ2-1
v_gene: TRBV18

CDR3aa: ASSEDTGYTAQH
j_gene: TRBJ1-5
v_gene: TRBV6-1

CDR3aa: ASSPGTGRGIYGYT
j_gene: TRBJ1-2
v_gene: TRBV28

CDR3aa: ASSLDSRGNTEAF
j_gene: TRBJ1-1
v_gene: TRBV5-1

CDR3aa: ASSAWGLGAYEQY
j_gene: TRBJ2-7
v_gene: TRBV18

CDR3aa: ASSQLSGTRDTGELF
j_gene: TRBJ2-2
v_gene: TRBV3-1

CDR3aa: ASSGTYPSNEQF
j_gene: TRBJ2-1
v_gene: TRBV3-1

CDR3aa: ASSPRDRGYGEQY
j_gene: TRBJ2-7
v_gene: TRBV3-1

CDR3aa: AISEGGGSVYNEQF
j_gene: TRBJ2-1
v_gene: TRBV10-3

CDR3aa: ASSGARGSSDTQY
j_gene: TRBJ2-3
v_gene: TRBV6-1

CDR3aa: ASSHRGAGTSRDEQF
j_gene: TRBJ2-1
v_gene: TRBV4-1

CDR3aa: ASSQGGLAGVYEQY
j_gene: TRBJ2-7
v_gene: TRBV14

CDR3aa: ASRTTGTQY
j_gene: TRBJ2-5
v_gene: TRBV6-1

CDR3aa: ASSSTGAGANVLT
j_gene: TRBJ2-6
v_gene: TRBV28

CDR3aa: ASSYSAYEQY
j_gene: TRBJ2-7
v_gene: TRBV6-2/TRBV6-3

CDR3aa: SVRTSGSLGEQY
j_gene: TRBJ2-7
v_gene: TRBV29-1

CDR3aa: ASSDRRFVDTQY
j_gene: TRBJ2-3
v_gene: TRBV25-1

CDR3aa: ASSRGGRGYSQNIQY
j_gene: TRBJ2-4
v_gene: TRBV19

CDR3aa: ASSKETGRTEAF
j_gene: TRBJ1-1
v_gene: TRBV18

CDR3aa: ASRGGLAGNTIY
j_gene: TRBJ1-3
v_gene: TRBV19

CDR3aa: SASMGQGLGEQF
j_gene: TRBJ2-1
v_gene: TRBV20-1